These 24 T cell receptor beta chains came from one sample sequenced in a study of blood T cell repertoires in COVID-19. The assay was immunoSEQ multiplex PCR, and TCRdb's table has in-frame clones only and misses some. The table includes 200,000 to 250,000 clones, 83% detected once. The sequenced material came from peripheral blood. Receptors originate from a young woman with COVID-19, enrolled during active disease.

CDR3 region: CASSWTGTGEGYTF. The CDR3 bases are TGTGCCAGCAGTTGGACTGGGACAGGGGAAGGCTACACCTTC. The chain combines TRBV6-5 with TRBJ1-2; 10 nucleotides match TRBD1. V lost 4 bases, J lost 8 bases, and 7 bases stayed unmatched. From germline, CDR1 is MNHEY and CDR2 SVGAGI. CDR3 size: 14 residues.

The chain couples TRBV2 to TRBJ2-1; TRBD2 matches at 8 bases. Unmatched junction bases numbered 4, after V lost 6 bases and J lost 6 bases. The V gene's germline CDR1 is SNHLY and CDR2 FYNNEI. The CDR3 sequence is 13 residues long. The CDR3 sequence is CASSSAGVNEQFF. In DNA, the CDR3 is TGTGCCAGCAGCTCAGCGGGAGTCAATGAGCAGTTCTTC. Supplemented by reference TRBV2 and TRBJ2-1, the full variable domain reads EPEVTQTPSHQVTQMGQEVILRCVPISNHLYFYWYRQILGQKVEFLVSFYNNEISEKSEIFDDQFSVERPDGSNFTLKIRSTKLEDSAMYFCASSSAGVNEQFFGPGTRLTVL.

This clone was counted only a few times. The CDR3 here is CASSPGQAFYTGELFF. CDR3 bases: TGCGCCAGCAGCCCCGGACAGGCCTTCTACACCGGGGAGCTGTTTTTT. This chain uses TRBV5-1 with TRBJ2-2; 7 bases match TRBD1. The CDR3 is made up of 16 amino acids. The junction had 9 bases not matched to a gene; V was cut back by 4 bases and J by 3 bases. CDR1 and CDR2 from the germline V gene are SGHRS and YFSETQ.

This clone was seen a single time. The chain carries TRBV27 and TRBJ2-3; possible D gene TRBD1, 7 bases. Per germline, CDR1 MNHEY and CDR2 SMNVEV (reference sequence). The CDR3 contains 18 residues. V was pared by 5 bases and J by 2 bases, with 23 bases between. DNA for the CDR3: TGTGCCAGCAGTACTAGGGACCTTACAGGGGAGGTCACAGATACGCAGTATTTT. Translated: CASSTRDLTGEVTDTQYF.

The V gene is TRBV11-3, the J gene TRBJ2-5, with D uncertain. V was pared by 5 bases and J by 5 bases, with 18 bases between. CDR1 is SGHNT and CDR2 is YENEEA in the germline V gene. This CDR3 comprises 15 residues. The CDR3 DNA reads TGTGCCAGCAGCCCGAGAGGCGGCAGAGTGGAGACCCAGTACTTC. This gives the protein CASSPRGGRVETQYF.

In its sample, this clone was seen a few times. The chain recombines TRBV30 with TRBJ1-1; 7 bases agree with TRBD1. J was trimmed by 4 bases and V by 2 bases; bases with no gene match: 10. The CDR3 is 15 amino acids. The germline CDR1 and CDR2 sequences are GTSNPN and SVGIG (reference sequence). CDR3 nucleotide sequence: TGTGCCTGGAGTTCCGGGGGCCCAGGGGGCACTGAAGCTTTCTTT. Its protein product is CAWSSGGPGGTEAFF. Complete variable domain (other parts from reference TRBV30 and TRBJ1-1): SQTIHQWPATLVQPVGSPLSLECTVEGTSNPNLYWYRQAAGRGLQLLFYSVGIGQISSEVPQNLSASRPQDRQFILSSKKLLLSDSGFYLCAWSSGGPGGTEAFFGQGTRLTVV.

The chain combines TRBV19 with TRBJ2-1; 11 bases are a match to TRBD2. With 5 bases clipped from V and 12 bases from J, the junction kept 15 bases outside the gene matches. The CDR3 extends over 16 amino acids. From germline, CDR1 is LNHDA and CDR2 SQIVND (reference sequence). The CDR3 DNA is TGTGCCAGTAGTCCCCTTTCTGGACTAGCGGGTAGTATGCAGTTCTTC. Translated: CASSPLSGLAGSMQFF.

This sequence joins TRBV7-6 and TRBJ2-5, with 10 bases that match TRBD2. This CDR3 comprises 18 residues. The junction had 13 bases not matched to a gene; V was cut back by 5 bases and J by 1 base. Germline loops: CDR1 SGHVS, CDR2 FNYEAQ. In DNA, the CDR3 is TGTGCCAGCAGCCGAATTCATGCGAGCGGGGGGGTCCAAGAGACCCAGTACTTC. It is translated as CASSRIHASGGVQETQYF. Full variable domain (remainder filled in from reference TRBV7-6 and TRBJ2-5): GAGVSQSPRYKVTKRGQDVALRCDPISGHVSLYWYRQALGQGPEFLTYFNYEAQQDKSGLPNDRFSAERPEGSISTLTIQRTEQRDSAMYRCASSRIHASGGVQETQYFGPGTRLLVL.

V usage is TRBV24-1 and J usage is TRBJ1-3; 9 bases match TRBD1. Losses at the gene ends were 6 bases for V and 6 bases for J; bases not matched to a gene: 17. This CDR3 contains 18 residues. From germline, CDR1 is KGHDR and CDR2 SFDVKD. The DNA of the CDR3 is TGTGCCACCAGTAGGAAGGCCGGGACAGGGTTTCCTGAAAACACCATATATTTT. Protein: CATSRKAGTGFPENTIYF.

The rearrangement links TRBV12-3 or TRBV12-4 to TRBJ1-1; D gene ambiguous. CDR3 length: 13 amino acids. Deletions cut 6 bases from V and 4 bases from J, with 12 bases between. CDR3 sequence reads: CASRRGEGTEAFF. CDR3 nucleotide sequence: TGTGCCAGCAGGCGGGGAGAAGGCACTGAAGCTTTCTTT.

The gene calls are TRBV6-5 and TRBJ2-7, with D perhaps matching TRBD2 (6 bases). V lost 4 bases and J 3 bases, leaving 16 bases between the germline ends. This CDR3 region has 15 residues. Germline V lookup: CDR1 MNHEY, CDR2 SVGAGI. The CDR3 reads CASSSPRDSLYEQYF. The CDR3 nucleotides read TGTGCCAGCAGTTCCCCCCGGGACTCACTCTACGAGCAGTACTTC.

The rearrangement links TRBV4-1 to TRBJ2-7; the D gene is possibly TRBD1 (5 bases). Germline V CDR1 and CDR2: MGHRA, YSYEKL. The CDR3 extends over 17 amino acids. V was clipped by 0 bases and J by 4 bases, with 19 bases between them. The CDR3 loop is CASSQDLTATVPYEQYF. For the CDR3, the DNA is TGCGCCAGCAGCCAAGATCTGACAGCCACAGTTCCTTACGAGCAGTACTTC.

This chain uses TRBV7-9 with TRBJ2-1; 8 bases are a match to TRBD2. Per the germline V gene, CDR1 is SEHNR and CDR2 is FQNEAQ (reference sequence). J was trimmed by 5 bases and V by 5 bases; bases with no gene match: 17. The CDR3 is 18 residues long. CDR3: CASSPRVAGTLFDNEQFF. For the CDR3, the DNA is TGTGCCAGCAGCCCCCGGGTAGCGGGAACTTTATTTGACAATGAGCAGTTCTTC.

This chain connects TRBV7-8 to TRBJ2-7; D is undetermined. CDR1 is SGHVS and CDR2 is FQNEAQ in the germline V gene. Trimming shortened V by 4 bases and J by 5 bases, and 9 bases separated the two germline ends. This CDR3 is built from 12 residues. In DNA form, the CDR3 reads TGTGCCAGCAGCTCAGACTTTAACGAGCAGTACTTC. Translating it yields CASSSDFNEQYF.

This clone appeared a few times. Here the CDR3 reads CASSLALADQETQYF. The CDR3 DNA is TGCGCCAGCAGCTTGGCGCTAGCGGACCAAGAGACCCAGTACTTC. The chain employs TRBV5-1 and TRBJ2-5, with 7 bases aligning to TRBD2. Losses at the gene ends were 0 bases for V and 0 bases for J; bases not matched to a gene: 2. CDR1 is SGHRS and CDR2 is YFSETQ in the germline V gene. CDR3 size: 15 residues.

The chain recombines TRBV28 with TRBJ1-1; TRBD1 might be the D (5 bases). The germline V gene has CDR1 MDHEN and CDR2 SYDVKM. The V end lost 5 bases, the J end lost 4 bases, and 23 bases lay between the germline ends. This CDR3 has 17 residues. DNA of the CDR3: TGTGCCAGCAGTCCCCTCTATTTGCAAGGGGCAAGCACTGAAGCTTTCTTT. Encoded protein: CASSPLYLQGASTEAFF.

The chain has TRBV9 and TRBJ2-7; D may be TRBD1 (6 bases). CDR1 SGDLS and CDR2 YYNGEE come from the germline V gene. CDR3 length: 14 residues. Trimming left V 3 bases short and J 2 bases short, with 12 bases between. CDR3 protein: CASSAGQRAYEQYF. The CDR3 DNA sequence: TGTGCCAGCAGCGCCGGACAGCGAGCCTACGAGCAGTACTTC.

The V and J genes are TRBV5-1 and TRBJ2-2, with a possible D match to TRBD2 (5 bases). The V end lost 0 bases, the J end lost 0 bases, and 9 bases lay between the germline ends. The V gene's germline CDR1 is SGHRS and CDR2 YFSETQ. CDR3 length: 16 residues. Written as DNA, the CDR3 is TGCGCCAGCAGCTTGGACCCAGCGGCGAACACCGGGGAGCTGTTTTTT. It codes for CASSLDPAANTGELFF.

The chain recombines TRBV11-3 with TRBJ2-2; TRBD1 matches at 9 bases. The length of the CDR3 is 16 residues. The germline V gene encodes CDR1 SGHNT and CDR2 YENEEA. Unmatched junction bases numbered 7, after V lost 5 bases and J lost 3 bases. The CDR3 coding sequence is TGTGCCAGCAGCCCTGGTAGGACAGGGGACACCGGGGAGCTGTTTTTT. Translated: CASSPGRTGDTGELFF.

Comments on this clone: The DNA is omitted, as the CDR3 cannot be located on it reliably, and the CDR3 follows TCRdb's listing. The V gene is TRBV7-2, the J gene TRBJ2-1; the table's D call of TRBD2 was not tested on the DNA. Germline V gene lookup returns CDR1 SGHTA and CDR2 FQGNSA. The CDR3 has 15 amino acids, counting both end residues. The CDR3: CASSPEGVGSGAYFF.

The V call is TRBV6-5, the J call TRBJ2-5; a possible D gene is TRBD2 (5 bases). The CDR3 extends over 15 amino acids. Germline V gene lookup returns CDR1 MNHEY and CDR2 SVGAGI. V shed 0 bases and J shed 1 base, with 9 bases lying between them. The CDR3: CASSYSNSGQETQYF. CDR3 nucleotides: TGTGCCAGCAGTTACTCGAACAGCGGCCAAGAGACCCAGTACTTC.

The chain has TRBV18 and TRBJ1-2, with 7 nucleotides matching TRBD1. V trimming: 4 bases; J trimming: 2 bases; junction bases outside the gene matches: 10. CDR1 is KGHSH, CDR2 LQKENI, per germline. The CDR3 totals 16 residues. CDR3 residues: CASSLSPLTGNYGYTF. In DNA, the CDR3 is TGTGCCAGCTCACTTTCGCCCTTGACAGGGAACTATGGCTACACCTTC.

The chain employs TRBV12-3 or TRBV12-4 and TRBJ1-5; D not resolved. This CDR3 region has 13 residues. Trimming left V 2 bases short and J 4 bases short, with 6 bases between. CDR3 region: CASSLRFNQPQHF. Written as DNA, the CDR3 is TGTGCCAGCAGTTTACGGTTTAATCAGCCCCAGCATTTT.

The V gene is TRBV9, the J gene TRBJ1-6; D might be TRBD1 (6 bases). Germline V gene sequence: CDR1 SGDLS, CDR2 YYNGEE. This CDR3 has 13 residues. The V end lost 3 bases, the J end lost 7 bases, and 8 bases lay between the germline ends. CDR3 nucleotides: TGTGCCAGCAGCGAGGACAGAAATTCACCCCTCCACTTT. Translating it yields CASSEDRNSPLHF.